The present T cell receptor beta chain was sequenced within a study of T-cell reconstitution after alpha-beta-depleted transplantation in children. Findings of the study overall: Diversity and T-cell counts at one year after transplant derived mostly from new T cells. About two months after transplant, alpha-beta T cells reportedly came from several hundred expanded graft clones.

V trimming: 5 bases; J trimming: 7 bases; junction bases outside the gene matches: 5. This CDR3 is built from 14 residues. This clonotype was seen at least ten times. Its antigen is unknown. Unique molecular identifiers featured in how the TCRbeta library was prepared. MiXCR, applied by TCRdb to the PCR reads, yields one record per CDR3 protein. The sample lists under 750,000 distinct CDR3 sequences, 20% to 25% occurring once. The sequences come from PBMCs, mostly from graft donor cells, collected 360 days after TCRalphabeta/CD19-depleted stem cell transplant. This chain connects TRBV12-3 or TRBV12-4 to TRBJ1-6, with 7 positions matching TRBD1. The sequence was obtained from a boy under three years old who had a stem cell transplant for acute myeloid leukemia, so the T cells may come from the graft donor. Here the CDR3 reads CASSPRQGNSPLHF. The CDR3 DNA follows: TGTGCCAGCAGTCCCCGACAGGGAAATTCACCCCTCCACTTT.